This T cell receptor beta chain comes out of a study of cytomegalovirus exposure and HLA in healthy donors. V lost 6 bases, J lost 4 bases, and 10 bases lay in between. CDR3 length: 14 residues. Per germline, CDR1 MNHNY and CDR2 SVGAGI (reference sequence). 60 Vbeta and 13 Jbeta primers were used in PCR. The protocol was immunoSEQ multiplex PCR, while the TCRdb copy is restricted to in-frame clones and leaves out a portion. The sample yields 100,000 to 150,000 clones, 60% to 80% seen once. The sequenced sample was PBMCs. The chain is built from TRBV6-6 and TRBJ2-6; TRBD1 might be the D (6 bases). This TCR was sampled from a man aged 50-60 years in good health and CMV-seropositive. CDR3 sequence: CASRGGAGANVLTF. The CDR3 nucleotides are TGTGCCAGCAGAGGGGGAGCGGGGGCCAACGTCCTGACTTTC.